Listed below are T cell receptor beta chains from one sample, sequenced in a study of cytomegalovirus exposure and HLA in healthy donors. Profiling relied on immunoSEQ multiplex PCR, and the TCRdb table lists in-frame clones only, not all of them. Of around 200,000 clones detected, approximately 82% appear once; the ten largest clones hold about 9.4%. Sample: PBMCs. These receptors originate from a woman between 50 and 59 years old in good health and CMV-seropositive. Each CDR3 is given with its conserved first and last residue. The D gene is left open where the match is weak. Where a row states a size, it is once, few, many or the class of an expanded clone; other rows omit it.

j_call d_call v_call clone_size cdr3_aa cdr3_nt
TRBJ2-1 . TRBV7-9 . CASSLQGRVSNEQFF TGTGCCAGCAGCTTGCAGGGGCGGGTCTCGAATGAGCAGTTCTTC
TRBJ2-3 TRBD2 TRBV4-2 . CASSHNSGGAADTQYF TGTGCCAGCAGCCATAATAGCGGGGGGGCAGCAGATACGCAGTATTTT
TRBJ2-1 TRBD2 TRBV7-2 . CASSLGTRTYNEQFF TGTGCCAGCAGCCTAGGGACTAGAACCTACAATGAGCAGTTCTTC
TRBJ2-1 . TRBV5-1 . CASSSGLSSYNEQFF TGCGCCAGCAGCTCCGGTTTAAGCTCCTACAATGAGCAGTTCTTC
TRBJ1-2 TRBD1 TRBV4-3 once CASSQDGTGGFVTNYGYTF TGCGCCAGCAGCCAAGATGGGACAGGGGGGTTTGTCACTAACTATGGCTACACCTTC
TRBJ2-2 . TRBV7-9 . CASSLTQGDTGELFF TGTGCCAGCAGCTTAACACAGGGAGACACCGGGGAGCTGTTTTTT
TRBJ1-5 . TRBV7-9 . CSSSQEGNSNQPQHF TGTTCCAGCAGCCAAGAGGGAAATAGCAATCAGCCCCAGCATTTT
TRBJ1-1 . TRBV19 few CASSIAAGLNTEAFF TGTGCCAGTAGTATAGCGGCAGGGTTAAACACTGAAGCTTTCTTT
TRBJ2-5 TRBD2 TRBV27 . CASSLGVGLAGTQETQYF TGTGCCAGCAGTTTAGGTGTGGGACTAGCGGGTACTCAAGAGACCCAGTACTTC
TRBJ2-3 TRBD2 TRBV4-1 . CASSQSPASGATDTQYF TGCGCCAGCAGCCAAAGTCCGGCTAGCGGGGCCACAGATACGCAGTATTTT
TRBJ1-4 TRBD1 TRBV6-1 . CASSGQGDVKLFF TGTGCCAGCAGCGGACAGGGGGACGTAAAACTGTTTTTT
TRBJ2-3 . TRBV7-9 once CASGSRGGVTDTQYF TGTGCCAGCGGGTCAAGAGGGGGGGTCACAGATACGCAGTATTTT
TRBJ2-2 . TRBV5-6 . CASSLVLLAGQNTGELFF TGTGCCAGCAGCTTGGTCCTTTTGGCGGGGCAGAACACCGGGGAGCTGTTTTTT
TRBJ1-2 TRBD1 TRBV5-1 . CASRSIQGAFGGYTF TGCGCCAGCAGATCGATACAGGGGGCATTCGGTGGCTACACCTTC
TRBJ2-3 . TRBV28 . CASSLTQRRAGKPKSTDTQYF TGTGCCAGCAGCCTTACCCAGCGGAGGGCCGGAAAGCCGAAGAGCACAGATACGCAGTATTTT
TRBJ1-4 TRBD1 TRBV9 . CASSPTPLTGGYEKLFF TGTGCCAGCAGCCCCACTCCTTTGACAGGGGGCTACGAAAAACTGTTTTTT
TRBJ2-1 TRBD1 TRBV27 once CASRQYTGGTYNEQFF TGTGCCAGCAGACAATACACAGGGGGGACCTACAATGAGCAGTTCTTC
TRBJ1-1 . TRBV28 . CASTISLGEDTEAFF TGTGCCAGCACCATATCTCTCGGGGAGGACACTGAAGCTTTCTTT
TRBJ1-1 . TRBV7-9 few CASNHGGANTEAFF TGTGCCAGCAACCATGGGGGGGCAAACACTGAAGCTTTCTTT
TRBJ2-5 . TRBV5-1 once CASSLEETQYF TGCGCCAGCAGCTTAGAGGAGACCCAGTACTTC
TRBJ1-2 . TRBV6-5 . CASSYSWGRDYGYTF TGTGCCAGCAGTTACTCCTGGGGGCGTGACTATGGCTACACCTTC
TRBJ2-2 TRBD1 TRBV4-1 . CASRGTGHTGELFF TGCGCCAGCAGAGGGACAGGGCACACCGGGGAGCTGTTTTTT
TRBJ1-3 TRBD1 TRBV7-2 . CASSSTGGLGNTIYF TGTGCCAGCAGCTCGACAGGGGGCCTTGGAAACACCATATATTTT
TRBJ2-3 . TRBV6-6 . CASTTTRGTDTQYF TGTGCCAGCACTACGACTAGGGGCACAGATACGCAGTATTTT
TRBJ2-7 TRBD2 TRBV15 . CATSGGVAGDYEQYF TGTGCCACCAGCGGGGGGGTAGCGGGGGACTACGAGCAGTACTTC
TRBJ1-5 . TRBV28 once CASSLPSSGQPQHF TGTGCCAGCAGTTTACCCAGCTCGGGTCAGCCCCAGCATTTT
TRBJ2-7 TRBD1 TRBV14 once CASSQTIGRTGGLYF TGTGCCAGCAGCCAAACCATTGGGAGGACAGGGGGTTTGTACTTC
TRBJ2-5 TRBD2 TRBV6-6 . CASLLAGQETQYF TGTGCCAGTCTACTAGCGGGGCAAGAGACCCAGTACTTC
TRBJ1-2 . TRBV9 . CASSVDGSVYGPLYGYTF TGTGCCAGCAGCGTAGACGGGAGTGTTTACGGACCCCTATATGGCTACACCTTC
TRBJ1-1 TRBD1 TRBV6-6 . CASRDRGQAEAFF TGTGCCAGCAGGGACAGGGGGCAGGCTGAAGCTTTCTTT
TRBJ1-2 . TRBV6-5 . CASSYSGGVYGYTF TGTGCCAGCAGTTACTCTGGGGGCGTCTATGGCTACACCTTC
TRBJ2-3 . TRBV13 . CASSLDPGSTDTQYF TGTGCCAGCAGCTTAGATCCGGGAAGCACAGATACGCAGTATTTT
TRBJ1-1 TRBD1 TRBV18 once CASSFSQTGTGGKDTEAFF TGTGCCAGCTCTTTCTCGCAGACCGGGACAGGGGGTAAGGACACTGAAGCTTTCTTT
TRBJ1-2 TRBD1 TRBV2 . CASRVRQGAIGRHGYTF TGTGCCAGCAGAGTTAGACAGGGGGCGATAGGACGACATGGCTACACCTTC
TRBJ1-5 . TRBV19 . CASSRTAPSNQPQHF TGTGCCAGTAGTAGGACAGCTCCGAGCAATCAGCCCCAGCATTTT
TRBJ1-1 . TRBV11-2 . CASSVGGVLKAEAFF TGTGCCAGCAGCGTCGGGGGGGTGCTAAAGGCTGAAGCTTTCTTT
TRBJ2-7 TRBD1 TRBV6-5 . CASRNRDRTIYEQYF TGTGCCAGCAGAAACCGGGACAGGACCATATACGAGCAGTACTTC
TRBJ2-5 . TRBV6-5 . CASSRAPGETQYF TGTGCCAGCAGCCGGGCCCCAGGGGAGACCCAGTACTTC
TRBJ2-5 . TRBV2 once CASSRGTGMETQYF TGTGCCAGCAGCAGAGGCACAGGGATGGAGACCCAGTACTTC
TRBJ2-1 . TRBV5-1 . CASRDGGLYNEQFF TGCGCCAGCAGGGACGGGGGGCTCTACAATGAGCAGTTCTTC
TRBJ1-2 . TRBV5-4 . CASSSAHRDGYTF TGTGCCAGCAGCTCGGCCCACAGGGATGGCTACACCTTC
TRBJ1-5 . TRBV6-5 once CASTGNSNQPQHF TGTGCCAGCACAGGAAATAGCAATCAGCCCCAGCATTTT
TRBJ2-5 . TRBV4-3 . CASSQGALRGTQYF TGCGCCAGCAGCCAAGGAGCGCTCCGGGGGACCCAGTACTTC
TRBJ1-4 . TRBV5-4 . CASSLDLESTNEKLFF TGTGCCAGCAGCTTGGATCTTGAGTCAACTAATGAAAAACTGTTTTTT
TRBJ2-7 . TRBV4-1 . CASSQDGSGFGEQYF TGCGCCAGCAGCCAAGATGGGTCAGGGTTCGGCGAGCAGTACTTC